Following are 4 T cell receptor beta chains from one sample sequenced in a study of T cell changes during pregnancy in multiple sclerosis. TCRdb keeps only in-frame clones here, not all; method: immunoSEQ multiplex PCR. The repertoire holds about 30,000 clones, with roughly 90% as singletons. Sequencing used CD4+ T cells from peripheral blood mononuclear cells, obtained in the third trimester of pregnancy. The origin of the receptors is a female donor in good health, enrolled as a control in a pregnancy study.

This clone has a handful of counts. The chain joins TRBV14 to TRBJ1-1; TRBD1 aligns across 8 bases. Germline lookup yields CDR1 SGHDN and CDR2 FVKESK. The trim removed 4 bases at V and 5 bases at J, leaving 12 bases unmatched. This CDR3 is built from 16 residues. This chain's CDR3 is CASSPRGRGRWTEAFF. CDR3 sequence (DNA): TGTGCCAGCAGCCCACGGGGCAGGGGGCGGTGGACTGAAGCTTTCTTT.

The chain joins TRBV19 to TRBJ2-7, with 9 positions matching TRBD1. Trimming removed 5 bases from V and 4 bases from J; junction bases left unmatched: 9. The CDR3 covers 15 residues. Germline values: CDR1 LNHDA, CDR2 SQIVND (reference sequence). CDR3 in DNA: TGTGCCAGTAGTCAAACAGGGGGCGGCCGGTACGAGCAGTACTTC. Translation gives CASSQTGGGRYEQYF.

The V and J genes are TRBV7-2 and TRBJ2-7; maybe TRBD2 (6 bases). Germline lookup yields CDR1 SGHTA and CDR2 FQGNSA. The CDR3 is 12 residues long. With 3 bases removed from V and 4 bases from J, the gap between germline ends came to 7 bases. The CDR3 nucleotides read TGTGCCAGCAGCTTCGCGGGGTACGAGCAGTACTTC. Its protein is CASSFAGYEQYF.

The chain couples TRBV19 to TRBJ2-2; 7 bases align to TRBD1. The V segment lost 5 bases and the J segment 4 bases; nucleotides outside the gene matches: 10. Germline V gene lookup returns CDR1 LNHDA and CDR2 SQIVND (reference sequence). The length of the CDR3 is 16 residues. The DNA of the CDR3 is TGTGCCAGTAGTCCTCTGACAGGGTCAAGCACCGGGGAGCTGTTTTTT. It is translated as CASSPLTGSSTGELFF.